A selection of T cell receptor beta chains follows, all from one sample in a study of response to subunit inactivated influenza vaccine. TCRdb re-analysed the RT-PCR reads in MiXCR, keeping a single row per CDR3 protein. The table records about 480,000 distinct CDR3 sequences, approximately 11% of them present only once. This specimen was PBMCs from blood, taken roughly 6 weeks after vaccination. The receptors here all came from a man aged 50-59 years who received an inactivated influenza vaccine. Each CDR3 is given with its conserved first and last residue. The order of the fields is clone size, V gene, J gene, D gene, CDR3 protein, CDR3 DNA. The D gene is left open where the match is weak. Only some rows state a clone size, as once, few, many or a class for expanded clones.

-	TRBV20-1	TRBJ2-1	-	CSAREKGSEQFF	TGCAGTGCTAGAGAGAAGGGGAGCGAGCAGTTCTTC
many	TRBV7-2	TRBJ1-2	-	CASSLGFRYGYTF	TGTGCCAGCAGCTTAGGGTTCCGCTATGGCTACACCTTC
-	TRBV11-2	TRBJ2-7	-	CASSLSAGRSEQYF	TGTGCCAGCAGCTTATCGGCGGGTAGAAGCGAGCAGTACTTC
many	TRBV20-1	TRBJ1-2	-	CSARTPLGARGYGYTF	TGCAGTGCTCGTACCCCTCTTGGGGCCCGCGGCTATGGCTACACCTTC
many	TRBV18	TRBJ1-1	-	CASSPTIGRHTEAFF	TGTGCCAGCTCACCCACCATTGGCCGGCACACTGAAGCTTTCTTT
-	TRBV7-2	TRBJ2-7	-	CASGQHDEQYF	TGTGCCAGCGGACAACACGACGAGCAGTACTTC
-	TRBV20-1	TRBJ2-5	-	CSAPRPGMGTQYF	TGCAGTGCTCCCCGCCCGGGTATGGGGACCCAGTACTTC
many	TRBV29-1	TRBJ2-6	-	CSVGHNSGANVLTF	TGCAGCGTTGGGCATAACTCTGGGGCCAACGTCCTGACTTTC
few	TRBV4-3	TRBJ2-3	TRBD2	CASSQDWSGGMDTQYF	TGCGCCAGCAGCCAAGACTGGAGCGGGGGGATGGATACGCAGTATTTT
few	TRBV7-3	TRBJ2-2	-	CASSGAGPRTGELFF	TGTGCCAGCAGCGGGGCGGGTCCTAGGACCGGGGAGCTGTTTTTT
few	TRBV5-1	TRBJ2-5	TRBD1	CASSYDRAETQYF	TGCGCCAGCAGCTATGACAGGGCAGAGACCCAGTACTTC
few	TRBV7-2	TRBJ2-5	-	CASTGGGWAGETQYF	TGTGCCAGCACCGGAGGGGGTTGGGCGGGAGAGACCCAGTACTTC
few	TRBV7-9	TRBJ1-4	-	CASRDSGLQLFF	TGTGCCAGCAGAGATTCAGGGCTCCAACTGTTTTTT
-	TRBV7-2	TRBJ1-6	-	CASSLLGNSPLHF	TGTGCCAGCAGCTTGTTGGGAAATTCACCCCTCCACTTT
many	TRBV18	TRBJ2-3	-	CASSSLADTQYF	TGTGCCAGCTCATCACTAGCAGATACGCAGTATTTT
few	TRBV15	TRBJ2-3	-	CATSRDMGDTQYF	TGTGCCACCAGCAGAGATATGGGGGATACGCAGTATTTT
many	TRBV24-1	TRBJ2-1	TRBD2	CATSTTSGGGSPYNEQFF	TGTGCCACCAGTACGACTAGCGGGGGGGGGAGTCCCTACAATGAGCAGTTCTTC
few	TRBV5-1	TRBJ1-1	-	CASSLENPGGTEAFF	TGCGCCAGCAGCTTGGAAAATCCCGGGGGCACTGAAGCTTTCTTT
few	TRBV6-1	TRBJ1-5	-	CASSPERGVRQPQHF	TGTGCCAGCAGCCCGGAGCGCGGGGTTAGGCAGCCCCAGCATTTT
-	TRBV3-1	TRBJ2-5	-	CASSQELWGEETQYF	TGTGCCAGCAGCCAAGAATTGTGGGGGGAAGAGACCCAGTACTTC